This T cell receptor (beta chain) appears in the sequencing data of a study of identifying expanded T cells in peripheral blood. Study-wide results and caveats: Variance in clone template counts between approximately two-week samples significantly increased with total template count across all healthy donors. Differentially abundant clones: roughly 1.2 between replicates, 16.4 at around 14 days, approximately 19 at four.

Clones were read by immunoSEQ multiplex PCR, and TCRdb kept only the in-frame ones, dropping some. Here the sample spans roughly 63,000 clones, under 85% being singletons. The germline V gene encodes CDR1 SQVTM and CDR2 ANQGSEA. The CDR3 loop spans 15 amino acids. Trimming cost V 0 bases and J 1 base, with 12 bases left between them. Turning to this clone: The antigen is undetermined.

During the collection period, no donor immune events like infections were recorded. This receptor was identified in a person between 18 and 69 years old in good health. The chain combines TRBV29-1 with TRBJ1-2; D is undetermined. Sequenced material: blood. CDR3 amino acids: CSVEDRLGSNYGYTF. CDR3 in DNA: TGCAGCGTTGAAGATAGGCTGGGGAGTAACTATGGCTACACCTTC.